Listed here are 27 T cell receptor beta chains from one sample, sequenced in a study of control samples from healthy donors and cancer patients. Assay used: immunoSEQ multiplex PCR; TCRdb lists only in-frame clones, some missing. The repertoire consists of about 170,000 clones, with about nine tenths occurring once and the leading ten covering about 2.1%. Sequenced: blood. Source of these receptors: a woman aged 40-49 years in good health.

CDR3 coding DNA: TGTGCCAGCAGTACAGGGGCTGACGAGCAGTACTTC. Translating gives CASSTGADEQYF. J is TRBJ2-7 and V is TRBV12-3 or TRBV12-4; 7 bases align to TRBD1. The CDR3 consists of 12 residues. Trimming at V came to 5 bases and at J to 5 bases, leaving 3 bases not matched to a gene.

The chain carries TRBV15 and TRBJ2-5; 7 bases align to TRBD1. CDR3 length equals 16 residues. Germline V gene data show CDR1 as LNHNV and CDR2 as YYDKDF (reference sequence). The junction had 9 bases not matched to a gene; V was cut back by 3 bases and J by 2 bases. CDR3 sequence (DNA): TGTGCCACCAGCAGTCCCCGGGACAGCCGTCAAGAGACCCAGTACTTC. Translated, it gives CATSSPRDSRQETQYF.

J is TRBJ1-1 and V is TRBV5-1; perhaps TRBD1 as D (6 bases). The CDR3 spans 16 residues. Trimming left V 0 bases short and J 4 bases short, with 16 bases between. The V gene's germline CDR1 is SGHRS and CDR2 YFSETQ. The CDR3 nucleotides are TGCGCCAGCAGCTTGGATGGGGGGGCCGGGGGCACTGAAGCTTTCTTT. The encoded protein is CASSLDGGAGGTEAFF.

The V call is TRBV20-1, the J call TRBJ2-2, with D possibly TRBD1 on 6 matching bases. CDR3 length: 13 residues. CDR1 DFQATT and CDR2 SNEGSKA come from the germline V gene (reference sequence). The V end lost 3 bases, the J end lost 6 bases, and 11 bases lay between the germline ends. The CDR3: CSASGRGSGELFF. CDR3 in DNA: TGCAGTGCTAGTGGCAGGGGATCCGGGGAGCTGTTTTTT.

The rearrangement uses TRBV5-4 and TRBJ2-1, with 15 positions matching TRBD2. The V gene's germline CDR1 is SGHNT and CDR2 YYREEE (reference sequence). The CDR3 contains 20 residues. V lost 0 bases to trimming and J lost 9 bases; unmatched junction nucleotides: 16. CDR3 loop: CASSLARTSGGASTGAEQFF. CDR3 sequence (DNA): TGTGCCAGCAGCTTGGCCCGGACTAGCGGGGGGGCCAGTACCGGGGCTGAGCAGTTCTTC.

In its sample, this clone was seen once. This chain links TRBV3-1 (or the pseudogene TRBV3-2) with TRBJ2-1; 7 bases fit TRBD2. With 0 bases clipped from V and 5 bases from J, the junction kept 7 bases outside the gene matches. The CDR3 covers 16 residues. Germline V gives CDR1 LGHDT, CDR2 YNNKEL (reference sequence). For the CDR3, the DNA is TGTGCCAGCAGCCAAGACTCTAGCGGTTATAACAATGAGCAGTTCTTC. It codes for CASSQDSSGYNNEQFF.

This chain uses TRBV5-1 with TRBJ2-1, with TRBD1 as a possible D gene (6 bases). The CDR3 totals 15 residues. In germline, CDR1 is SGHRS, CDR2 YFSETQ. Trimming removed 2 bases at V and 2 bases at J, with 11 bases between. CDR3 amino acids: CASSLQGFTYNEQFF. The CDR3 coding sequence is TGCGCCAGCAGCTTACAGGGATTCACCTACAATGAGCAGTTCTTC.

This chain joins TRBV4-1 and TRBJ2-7; no clear D. CDR3 size: 16 residues. CDR1 is MGHRA and CDR2 is YSYEKL in the germline V gene. V was pared by 1 base and J by 2 bases, with 15 bases between. The CDR3, as DNA: TGCGCCAGCAGCCAAGTTGGCGCGTCACCGACCTACGAGCAGTACTTC. Protein sequence: CASSQVGASPTYEQYF.

The chain employs TRBV27 and TRBJ1-6, with no clear D. The CDR3 consists of 11 residues. Germline lookup yields CDR1 MNHEY and CDR2 SMNVEV (reference sequence). V was pared by 8 bases and J by 10 bases, with 9 bases between. The CDR3 DNA sequence: TGTGCCAGCCCCTTGTGGTCACCCCTCCACTTT. It codes for CASPLWSPLHF.

This rearrangement joins TRBV3-1 (or the pseudogene TRBV3-2) to TRBJ2-5; maybe TRBD2 (7 bases). CDR1 LGHDT and CDR2 YNNKEL come from the germline V gene (reference sequence). This CDR3 contains 14 residues. The V end lost 6 bases, the J end lost 7 bases, and 18 bases lay between the germline ends. The CDR3 DNA reads as TGTGCCAGCAGGGAGGAGGGGGGGGATGGGACCCAGTACTTC. It is translated as CASREEGGDGTQYF.

The V gene is TRBV7-7, the J gene TRBJ2-5; the D gene could be TRBD1 or TRBD2 (6 bases each). With 5 bases removed from V and 5 bases from J, the gap between germline ends came to 18 bases. The germline V gene encodes CDR1 SSHAT and CDR2 FNYEAQ (reference sequence). The CDR3 covers 15 residues. The CDR3 here is CASSQFKGGSETQYF. CDR3 DNA sequence: TGTGCCAGCAGCCAGTTTAAGGGGGGTTCGGAGACCCAGTACTTC.

This clone was seen once. The CDR3 coding sequence is TGTGCCAGCAGTGGTATGGGCAGCGGGGAGCAGTACTTC. It is translated as CASSGMGSGEQYF. The rearrangement uses TRBV2 and TRBJ2-7; perhaps TRBD2 as D (6 bases). This CDR3 comprises 13 residues. V lost 4 bases and J lost 7, with 14 bases in between. Per germline, CDR1 SNHLY and CDR2 FYNNEI.

The chain joins TRBV3-1 (or the pseudogene TRBV3-2) to TRBJ1-2; D gene unclear. V was trimmed by 5 bases and J by 3 bases, leaving 13 bases between them. Germline-derived CDR1 and CDR2 are LGHDT and YNNKEL (reference sequence). The CDR3 consists of 14 residues. Here the CDR3 DNA reads TGTGCCAGCAGCGCCGGGGTTTCTCACTATGGCTACACCTTC. Its protein is CASSAGVSHYGYTF.

This clone was counted once. This sequence joins TRBV2 and TRBJ1-1; D remains unclear. Germline-derived CDR1 and CDR2 are SNHLY and FYNNEI. The CDR3 has 13 amino acids. V was cut by 10 bases and J by 6 bases, with 18 bases left in between. CDR3 residues: CAIQKREVPEAFF. Here the CDR3 DNA reads TGTGCCATCCAGAAGAGGGAGGTCCCTGAAGCTTTCTTT.

The chain recombines TRBV12-3 or TRBV12-4 with TRBJ1-1; TRBD1 might be the D (6 bases). V lost 6 bases and J 5 bases, leaving 13 bases between the germline ends. This CDR3 is built from 13 residues. CDR3 sequence (DNA): TGTGCCAGCAGGACAGGTTTGGGAACTGAAGCTTTCTTT. It encodes CASRTGLGTEAFF.

V and J are TRBV7-7 and TRBJ2-1; 13 bases match TRBD2. This CDR3 has 15 residues. Germline V lookup: CDR1 SSHAT, CDR2 FNYEAQ (reference sequence). V shed 8 bases, J shed 8 bases, and the junction held 9 bases outside the gene matches. The CDR3 bases are TGTGCCAGCCAACTAGCGGGGGGGGTGAAGGATGAGCAGTTCTTC. It encodes CASQLAGGVKDEQFF. The full variable domain, completed using reference TRBV7-7 and TRBJ2-1, is GAGVSQSPRYKVTKRGQDVTLRCDPISSHATLYWYQQALGQGPEFLTYFNYEAQPDKSGLPSDRFSAERPEGSISTLTIQRTEQRDSAMYRCASQLAGGVKDEQFFGPGTRLTVL.

The V and J genes are TRBV18 and TRBJ2-5; D is perhaps TRBD1 (6 bases). V was cut by 1 base and J by 1 base, with 7 bases left in between. The CDR3 has 14 amino acids. Germline CDR1 and CDR2: KGHSH and LQKENI. CDR3 DNA sequence: TGTGCCAGCTCACCACGGACAGCCCAAGAGACCCAGTACTTC. As protein: CASSPRTAQETQYF.

J is TRBJ2-1 and V is TRBV6-5, with D possibly TRBD2 on 5 matching bases. This CDR3 is built from 13 residues. Germline CDR1 is MNHEY and CDR2 is SVGAGI. Deletions cut 6 bases from V and 4 bases from J, with 10 bases between. This chain's CDR3 is CASSPPGYNEQFF. CDR3 sequence (DNA): TGTGCCAGCAGCCCACCGGGGTACAATGAGCAGTTCTTC.

The J gene is TRBJ1-6, the V gene TRBV5-1; no firm D call. CDR1 is SGHRS, CDR2 YFSETQ, per germline. V shed 2 bases and J shed 8 bases, with 11 bases lying between them. The CDR3 has 14 amino acids. CDR3 residues: CASSFWAEDSPLHF. The DNA for the CDR3 is TGCGCCAGCAGCTTTTGGGCAGAAGATTCACCCCTCCACTTT.

In its sample, this clone was seen once. The chain is built from TRBV6-5 and TRBJ1-2; possibly TRBD1 for D (6 bases). Germline V CDR1 and CDR2: MNHEY, SVGAGI. V dropped 6 bases and J dropped 0 bases, with 11 bases sitting between them. The CDR3 has 14 amino acids. CDR3 residues: CASRTGWTNYGYTF. The CDR3 DNA reads as TGTGCCAGCAGGACAGGCTGGACTAACTATGGCTACACCTTC.

The chain has TRBV5-1 and TRBJ2-7; 8 bases are a match to TRBD1. This CDR3 is 15 amino acids long. CDR1 and CDR2 from the germline V gene are SGHRS and YFSETQ. V lost 4 bases to trimming and J lost 0 bases; unmatched junction nucleotides: 6. CDR3 in amino acids: CASSPGTGNSYEQYF. CDR3 sequence (DNA): TGCGCCAGCAGCCCGGGGACAGGAAACTCCTACGAGCAGTACTTC.

The J gene is TRBJ2-1, the V gene TRBV20-1; 8 bases fit TRBD2. Germline CDR1 reads DFQATT; CDR2 reads SNEGSKA (reference sequence). CDR3 length: 14 amino acids. The junction had 3 bases not matched to a gene; V was cut back by 3 bases and J by 2 bases. CDR3 coding DNA: TGCAGTGCTAGTGAGGGACTAGCCTACAATGAGCAGTTCTTC. Translating it yields CSASEGLAYNEQFF.

The chain joins TRBV7-9 to TRBJ2-2, with D tentatively TRBD1 or TRBD2 (5 bases each). Germline V gives CDR1 SEHNR, CDR2 FQNEAQ (reference sequence). The ends were cut back, 7 bases at V and 4 bases at J, with 13 bases in the middle. There are 14 residues in the CDR3. The CDR3 loop is CASTQRGSTGELFF. The CDR3 bases are TGTGCCAGCACCCAGAGGGGTTCCACCGGGGAGCTGTTTTTT.

The rearrangement links TRBV6-5 to TRBJ1-4, with D unclear. Germline CDR1 reads MNHEY; CDR2 reads SVGAGI. Deletions cut 2 bases from V and 7 bases from J, with 5 bases between. This CDR3 has 12 residues. The CDR3 sequence is CASSYVGEKLFF. CDR3 coding DNA: TGTGCCAGCAGTTACGTTGGTGAAAAACTGTTTTTT.

DNA of the CDR3: TGTGCCAGCAGCCAAGGGGCGTGGGGGGCGACGTACGAGCAGTACTTC. Its protein is CASSQGAWGATYEQYF. The chain links TRBV3-1 (or the pseudogene TRBV3-2) to TRBJ2-7, with D perhaps assigned TRBD1 or TRBD2 (6 bases each). Trimming left V 1 base short and J 4 bases short, with 17 bases between. In germline, CDR1 is LGHDT, CDR2 YNNKEL (reference sequence). The CDR3 consists of 16 residues.

Only one count was recorded for this clone. The rearrangement joins TRBV5-1 to TRBJ1-1; D uncertain. The V end was cut by 2 bases, the J end by 0 bases, with 14 bases between. The germline V gene encodes CDR1 SGHRS and CDR2 YFSETQ. There are 16 residues in the CDR3. CDR3 protein: CASSFHTNNMNTEAFF. Here the CDR3 DNA reads TGCGCCAGCAGCTTTCATACTAATAACATGAACACTGAAGCTTTCTTT.

The chain employs TRBV5-8 and TRBJ1-1; TRBD1 agrees at 7 bases. The CDR3 spans 14 residues. After removal of 6 bases from V and 7 bases from J, the junction contained 12 bases not matched to a gene. Germline lookup yields CDR1 SGHTS and CDR2 YDEGEE. The CDR3 sequence: CASTLRGTELEAFF. CDR3 DNA: TGTGCCAGCACCCTTCGAGGGACAGAGCTTGAAGCTTTCTTT.